These 4 T cell receptor beta chains originate from one sample sequenced in a study of T cells in Graves' hyperthyroidism and ophthalmopathy. Authors of the study amplified TCR beta CDR3 regions from RNA transcripts. HTBI primers were employed in a first-round RT-PCR of the TCR CDR3. TCRdb reprocessed the multiplex PCR reads with MiXCR, giving one entry per CDR3 protein. This sample has around 350,000 distinct CDR3 sequences, with approximately 19% found just once. The sample taken for sequencing was blood. Source of these receptors: a woman between 18 and 30 years old with Graves' hyperthyroidism.

This clonotype was seen repeatedly, ten times or more. The CDR3 DNA is TGTGCCAGCAGTGTCAGGGGGCAGGGGCAGCCCCAGCATTTT. This encodes CASSVRGQGQPQHF. J is TRBJ1-5 and V is TRBV6-1; 8 bases match TRBD1. The germline V gene encodes CDR1 MNHNS and CDR2 SASEGT. This CDR3 spans 14 amino acids. V was clipped by 4 bases and J by 7 bases; unmatched bases: 6.

At least ten counts were recorded for this clonotype. The chain has TRBV20-1 and TRBJ1-3, with D unresolved. The V end lost 6 bases, the J end lost 0 bases, and 12 bases lay between the germline ends. The CDR3 covers 14 residues. Germline V gene sequence: CDR1 DFQATT, CDR2 SNEGSKA (reference sequence). CDR3 bases: TGCAGTGCCTTGACTGCACTCTCTGGAAACACCATATATTTT. It codes for CSALTALSGNTIYF.

This clonotype was seen repeatedly, ten times or more. The chain combines TRBV15 with TRBJ1-3, with D possibly TRBD1 on 6 matching bases. The CDR3 has 16 amino acids. V gave up 1 base and J gave up 4 bases, with 14 bases separating them. From germline, CDR1 is LNHNV and CDR2 YYDKDF (reference sequence). The CDR3 sequence is CATSRGSGTPGNTIYF. The CDR3 DNA follows: TGTGCCACCAGCAGAGGCTCCGGGACACCCGGAAACACCATATATTTT.

This clonotype was counted at least ten times. The genes are TRBV20-1 and TRBJ1-2; D might be TRBD1 (6 bases). The V end lost 7 bases, the J end lost 6 bases, and 15 bases lay between the germline ends. In germline, CDR1 is DFQATT, CDR2 SNEGSKA (reference sequence). CDR3 length: 12 amino acids. The CDR3 DNA reads TGCAGTGGTGGGTACAGGGCCCATGGCTACACCTTC. Translated: CSGGYRAHGYTF.